The next 21 T cell receptor beta chains were all read from a single sample in a study of metastatic and nonmetastatic thyroid tumors (dated by TCRdb to the early 2020s). Library construction relied on PCR. Sequencer: Illumina HiSeq 4000. The raw public data were reprocessed by TCRdb itself: fastp quality trimming at Q25, MiXCR clonotype calling, in-frame beta chains only. The sample table shows 32,000 or so clones, and 15% to 20% are seen once. The ten largest clones add up to around 8.5% of the sample. Before undergoing thyroid surgery, none of the patients had been given any kind of treatment. Sequencing was done on a sample of blood. Every receptor here comes from a female donor with papillary thyroid cancer or a benign thyroid nodule (not recorded which). Some clones in this sample may be carry-over from other donors' samples.

As for this clone: The CDR3 end shows no conserved phenylalanine or tryptophan, and so a read error is likely. The chain employs TRBV6-5 and TRBJ2-1; no clear D gene. The germline V and J ends were trimmed by 4 bases and 8 bases, with 12 bases remaining between them. Germline V gene data show CDR1 as MNHEY and CDR2 as SVGAGI. This CDR3 is 13 amino acids long. This CDR3 reads CASSFRSSDEQFC. The CDR3 DNA follows: TGTGCCAGCAGTTTCCGGTCCAGCGATGAGCAGTTCTGC.

V and J are TRBV6-1 and TRBJ1-3; 7 bases agree with TRBD1. The germline V gene has CDR1 MNHNS and CDR2 SASEGT. Losses at the gene ends were 2 bases for V and 2 bases for J; bases not matched to a gene: 0. The CDR3 length is 14 residues. The CDR3 region has the DNA TGTGCCAGCAGTGAACAGGGGGCTGGAAACACCATATATTTT. Its protein is CASSEQGAGNTIYF.

This clone was seen only a few times. The V and J genes are TRBV2 and TRBJ1-5, with a tentative D call TRBD1 (6 bases). The germline V and J ends were trimmed by 3 bases and 6 bases, with 9 bases remaining between them. CDR1 is SNHLY, CDR2 FYNNEI, per germline. CDR3 size: 13 residues. For the CDR3, the DNA is TGTGCCAGCAGTGATAACAGGGTTCAGCCCCAGCATTTT. Translating it yields CASSDNRVQPQHF.

This clone was seen many times. CDR3 coding DNA: TGTGCCAGTGGGGTGGGGGAGAGCTCCTACAATGAGCAGTTCTTC. Translation: CASGVGESSYNEQFF. The V call is TRBV12-3 or TRBV12-4, the J call TRBJ2-1; D may correspond to TRBD1 or TRBD2 (5 bases each). Trimming took 9 bases from V and 0 from J, leaving 15 bases between them. This CDR3 has 15 residues.

The chain recombines TRBV27 with TRBJ2-7, with D maybe TRBD1 (6 bases). The germline V gene encodes CDR1 MNHEY and CDR2 SMNVEV (reference sequence). The V end lost 6 bases, the J end lost 4 bases, and 10 bases lay between the germline ends. This CDR3 is 12 amino acids long. In DNA, the CDR3 is TGTGCCAGCAGACATCAGGGGTACGAGCAGTACTTC. This sequence encodes CASRHQGYEQYF.

This clone was observed many times. The chain couples TRBV28 to TRBJ1-2, with D possibly TRBD1 on 5 matching bases. Germline-derived CDR1 and CDR2 are MDHEN and SYDVKM. CDR3 size: 15 residues. V gave up 6 bases and J gave up 3 bases, with 17 bases separating them. CDR3 nucleotide sequence: TGTGCCAGCAGGGATAGGGGCGGCAGAGACTATGGCTACACCTTC. It specifies CASRDRGGRDYGYTF.

By share of the sample, this clone is large. The chain carries TRBV20-1 and TRBJ2-3; 8 bases line up with TRBD2. Per the germline V gene, CDR1 is DFQATT and CDR2 is SNEGSKA (reference sequence). The CDR3 totals 16 residues. The ends lost 0 bases at V and 3 bases at J; junction bases unmatched: 8. The chain's CDR3 is CSARDQSGLETDTQYF. The CDR3 region has the DNA TGCAGTGCTAGAGATCAATCGGGACTAGAAACAGATACGCAGTATTTT.

The rearrangement links TRBV5-4 to TRBJ2-1; 14 nucleotides agree with TRBD2. The CDR3 totals 16 residues. Germline CDR1 and CDR2: SGHNT and YYREEE (reference sequence). V was clipped by 0 bases and J by 9 bases; unmatched bases: 5. The CDR3 sequence: CASSLGGLAGAGEQFF. The DNA of the CDR3 is TGTGCCAGCAGCTTGGGGGGACTAGCGGGAGCGGGTGAGCAGTTCTTC.

The sample holds many counts of this clone. The rearrangement uses TRBV20-1 and TRBJ2-7; perhaps D is TRBD1 or TRBD2 (5 bases each). The CDR3 extends over 15 amino acids. Between the trimmed V and J ends, which lost 2 bases and 1 base, there was a span of 15 bases. The germline V gene has CDR1 DFQATT and CDR2 SNEGSKA (reference sequence). The CDR3 DNA is TGCAGTGCTAGACCCCCCCGAGGGGTTTCCTACGAGCAGTACTTC. Its translation is CSARPPRGVSYEQYF.

Concerning this clone itself: One base away lies a much larger clone, so this may be a sequencing read error. The genes are TRBV3-1 and TRBJ1-1; possibly TRBD1 for D (5 bases). Trimming removed 5 bases from V and 8 bases from J, with 18 bases in between. The CDR3 covers 14 residues. The germline V gene encodes CDR1 LGHDT and CDR2 YNNKEL (reference sequence). This chain's CDR3 is CASSLRAGRDEAFF. In nucleotides, the CDR3 is TGTGCCAGCAGCTTACGGGCAGGGAGGGACGAAGCTTTCTTT. Drawing the rest from reference TRBV3-1 and TRBJ1-1, the complete variable domain is DTAVSQTPKYLVTQMGNDKSIKCEQNLGHDTMYWYKQDSKKFLKIMFSYNNKELIINETVPNRFSPKSPDKAHLNLHINSLELGDSAVYFCASSLRAGRDEAFFGQGTRLTVV.

The CDR3 is CASSHLFSGANVLTF. In nucleotides, the CDR3 is TGTGCCAGCAGCCATTTGTTCTCTGGGGCCAACGTCCTGACTTTC. The chain links TRBV4-2 to TRBJ2-6; D not certain. Germline V gene sequence: CDR1 LGHNA, CDR2 YNFKEQ. The CDR3 runs 15 residues. The V end was cut by 3 bases, the J end by 0 bases, with 6 bases between.

The DNA of the CDR3 is TGTGCCACCAGCAGAGATCGTGGAGGGAAAAACTATGGCTACACCTTC. Its translation is CATSRDRGGKNYGYTF. This chain connects TRBV15 to TRBJ1-2; D gene unclear. The CDR3 totals 16 residues. Trimming took off 0 bases at V and 2 bases at J, with 13 bases between the two ends. Germline CDR1 is LNHNV and CDR2 is YYDKDF (reference sequence).

This clone rates as medium-sized. The V gene is TRBV7-2, the J gene TRBJ1-6; 7 nucleotides agree with TRBD1. This CDR3 region has 18 residues. J lost 0 bases, V lost 5 bases, and 10 bases had no gene match. The germline gives CDR1 SGHTA, CDR2 FQGNSA. The CDR3 protein is CASSARQGGSSYNSPLHF. CDR3 sequence (DNA): TGTGCCAGCAGCGCCCGACAGGGTGGGAGCTCCTATAATTCACCCCTCCACTTT.

This clone came up many times. The genes are TRBV6-2 or TRBV6-3 and TRBJ2-7; TRBD1 might be the D (6 bases). The CDR3 is made up of 13 amino acids. Germline V gives CDR1 MNHEY, CDR2 SVGEGT. Trimming shortened V by 6 bases and J by 4 bases, and 13 bases separated the two germline ends. CDR3 loop: CASRPTTGYEQYF. For the CDR3, the DNA is TGTGCCAGCAGACCCACGACAGGTTACGAGCAGTACTTC.

This clone was counted ten times or more. The V gene is TRBV12-3 or TRBV12-4, the J gene TRBJ1-2; unclear D gene. V gave up 3 bases and J gave up 8 bases, with 16 bases separating them. The length of the CDR3 is 14 residues. The CDR3 DNA is TGTGCCAGCAGTTTTGGGGTAGCTCAATTGGGCTACACCTTC. This encodes CASSFGVAQLGYTF.

The V gene is TRBV6-1, the J gene TRBJ1-6; 7 nucleotides agree with TRBD1. Germline V lookup: CDR1 MNHNS, CDR2 SASEGT. The CDR3 length is 11 residues. After removal of 11 bases from V and 14 bases from J, the junction contained 9 bases not matched to a gene. CDR3 sequence: CACQGGGALHF. The CDR3 DNA is TGTGCCTGCCAGGGGGGCGGAGCCCTCCACTTT.

The sample holds many counts of this clone. The chain carries TRBV7-3 and TRBJ1-2; D not certain. The V end was cut by 0 bases, the J end by 7 bases, with 12 bases between. The CDR3 is 14 amino acids. Germline CDR1 and CDR2: SGHTA and FQGTGA. The CDR3 reads CASSLTEGHRGYTF. Here the CDR3 DNA reads TGTGCCAGCAGCTTAACAGAAGGGCATCGTGGCTACACCTTC.

The chain carries TRBV6-4 and TRBJ2-1, with a tentative D call TRBD2 (5 bases). Germline V gene lookup returns CDR1 MRHNA and CDR2 SNTAGT. The CDR3 has 13 residues. The germline V and J ends were trimmed by 5 bases and 6 bases, with 11 bases remaining between them. The CDR3 is CASSLIEGNEQFF. The DNA for the CDR3 is TGTGCCAGCAGTCTTATAGAGGGCAATGAGCAGTTCTTC.

Only one count was recorded for this clone. J is TRBJ1-6 and V is TRBV18, with D hard to call. This CDR3 spans 17 amino acids. V lost 0 bases and J lost 0, with 9 bases in between. Germline V gene sequence: CDR1 KGHSH, CDR2 LQKENI. The CDR3 DNA reads as TGTGCCAGCTCACCACCGGGAGCCAGCTCCTATAATTCACCCCTCCACTTT. Protein product: CASSPPGASSYNSPLHF. The whole variable domain, filled in from reference TRBV18 and TRBJ1-6, reads NAGVMQNPRHLVRRRGQEARLRCSPMKGHSHVYWYRQLPEEGLKFMVYLQKENIIDESGMPKERFSAEFPKEGPSILRIQQVVRGDSAAYFCASSPPGASSYNSPLHFGNGTRLTVT.

This clone was found many times. This chain uses TRBV5-4 with TRBJ2-3, with D hard to call. V shed 1 base and J shed 5 bases, with 5 bases lying between them. The CDR3 contains 12 residues. The germline CDR1 and CDR2 sequences are SGHNT and YYREEE (reference sequence). The CDR3 bases are TGTGCCAGCAGCTTGCGAGGAGATACGCAGTATTTT. Translated: CASSLRGDTQYF.

This clone was seen many times. The CDR3 bases are TGTGCCAGCAGTGATCGCGGGGGAAACACCATATATTTT. Protein: CASSDRGGNTIYF. The rearrangement uses TRBV2 and TRBJ1-3; no clear D. Germline values: CDR1 SNHLY, CDR2 FYNNEI. The CDR3 covers 13 residues. The V gene lost 3 bases and the J gene lost 4 bases, with 7 bases spanning the gap.